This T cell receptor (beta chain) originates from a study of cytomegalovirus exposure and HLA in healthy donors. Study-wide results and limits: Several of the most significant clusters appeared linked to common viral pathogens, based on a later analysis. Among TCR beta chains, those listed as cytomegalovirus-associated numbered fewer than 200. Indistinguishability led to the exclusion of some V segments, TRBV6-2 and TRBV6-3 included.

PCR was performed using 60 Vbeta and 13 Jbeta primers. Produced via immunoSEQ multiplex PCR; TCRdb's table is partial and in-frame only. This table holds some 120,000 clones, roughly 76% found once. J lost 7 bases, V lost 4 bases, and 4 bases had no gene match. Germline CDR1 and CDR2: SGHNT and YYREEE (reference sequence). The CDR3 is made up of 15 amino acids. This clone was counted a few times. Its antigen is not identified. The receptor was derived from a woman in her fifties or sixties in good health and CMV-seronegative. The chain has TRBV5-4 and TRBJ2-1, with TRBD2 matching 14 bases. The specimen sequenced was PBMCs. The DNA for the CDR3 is TGTGCCAGCAGCCCGACTAGCGGGAGGGAAAATGAGCAGTTCTTC. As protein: CASSPTSGRENEQFF.